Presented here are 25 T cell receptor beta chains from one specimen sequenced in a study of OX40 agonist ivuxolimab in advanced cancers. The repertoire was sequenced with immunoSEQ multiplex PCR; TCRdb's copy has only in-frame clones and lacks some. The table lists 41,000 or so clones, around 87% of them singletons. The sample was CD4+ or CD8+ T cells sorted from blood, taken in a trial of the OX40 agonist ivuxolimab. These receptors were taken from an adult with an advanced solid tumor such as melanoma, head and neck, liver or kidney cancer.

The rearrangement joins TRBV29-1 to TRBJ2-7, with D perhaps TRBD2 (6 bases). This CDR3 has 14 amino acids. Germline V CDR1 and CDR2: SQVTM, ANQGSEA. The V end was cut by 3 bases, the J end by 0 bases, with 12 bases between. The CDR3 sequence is CSVEVRRGSYEQYF. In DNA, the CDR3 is TGCAGCGTTGAGGTTCGGCGGGGCTCCTACGAGCAGTACTTC.

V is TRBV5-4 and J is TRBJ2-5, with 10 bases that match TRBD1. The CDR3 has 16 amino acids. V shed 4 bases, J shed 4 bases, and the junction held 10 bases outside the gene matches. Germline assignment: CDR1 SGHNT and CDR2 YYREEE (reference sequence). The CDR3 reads CASSPPGTGARETQYF. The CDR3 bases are TGTGCCAGCAGCCCCCCCGGGACAGGGGCGAGAGAGACCCAGTACTTC.

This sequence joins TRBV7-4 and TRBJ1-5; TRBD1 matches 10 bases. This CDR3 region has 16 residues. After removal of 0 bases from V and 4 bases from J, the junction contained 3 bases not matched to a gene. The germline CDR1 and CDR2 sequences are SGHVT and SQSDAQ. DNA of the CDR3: TGTGCCAGCAGCTTAGCGCAGGGACAGGGGAATCAGCCCCAGCATTTT. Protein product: CASSLAQGQGNQPQHF. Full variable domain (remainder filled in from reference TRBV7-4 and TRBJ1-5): GAGVSQSPRYKVAKRGRDVALRCDSISGHVTLYWYRQTLGQGSEVLTYSQSDAQRDKSGRPSGRFSAERPERSVSTLKIQRTEQGDSAVYLCASSLAQGQGNQPQHFGDGTRLSIL.

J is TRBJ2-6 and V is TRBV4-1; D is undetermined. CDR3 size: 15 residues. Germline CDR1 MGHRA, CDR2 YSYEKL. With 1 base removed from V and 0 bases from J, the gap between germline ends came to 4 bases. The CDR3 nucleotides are TGCGCCAGCAGCCAAGTTCCCTCTGGGGCCAACGTCCTGACTTTC. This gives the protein CASSQVPSGANVLTF.

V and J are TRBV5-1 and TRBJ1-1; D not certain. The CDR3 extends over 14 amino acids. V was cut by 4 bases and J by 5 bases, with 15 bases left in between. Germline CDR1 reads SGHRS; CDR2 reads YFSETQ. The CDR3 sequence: CASSGVARWTEAFF. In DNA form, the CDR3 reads TGCGCCAGCAGCGGTGTGGCTCGTTGGACTGAAGCTTTCTTT.

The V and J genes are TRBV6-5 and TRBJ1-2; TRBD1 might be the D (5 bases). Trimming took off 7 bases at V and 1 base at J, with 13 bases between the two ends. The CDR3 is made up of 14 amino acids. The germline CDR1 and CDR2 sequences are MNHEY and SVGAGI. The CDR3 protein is CASTLRQGNYGYTF. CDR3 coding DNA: TGTGCCAGCACTTTAAGGCAGGGTAACTATGGCTACACCTTC.

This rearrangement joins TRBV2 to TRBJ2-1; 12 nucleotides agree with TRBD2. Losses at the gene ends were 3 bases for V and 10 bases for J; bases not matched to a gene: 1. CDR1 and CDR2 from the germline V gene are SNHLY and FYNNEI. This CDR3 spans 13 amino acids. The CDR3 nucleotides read TGTGCCAGCAGTGAGCTAGCGGGAGGGGAGCAGTTCTTC. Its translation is CASSELAGGEQFF.

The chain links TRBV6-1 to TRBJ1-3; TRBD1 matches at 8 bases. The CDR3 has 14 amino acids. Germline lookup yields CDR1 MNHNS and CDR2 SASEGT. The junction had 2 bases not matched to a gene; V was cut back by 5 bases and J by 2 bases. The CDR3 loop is CASSPGQAGNTIYF. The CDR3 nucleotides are TGTGCCAGCAGTCCGGGACAGGCTGGAAACACCATATATTTT.

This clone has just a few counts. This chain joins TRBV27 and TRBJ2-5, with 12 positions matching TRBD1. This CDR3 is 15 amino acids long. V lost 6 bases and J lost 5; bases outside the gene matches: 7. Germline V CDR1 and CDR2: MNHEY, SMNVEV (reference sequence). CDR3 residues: CASSTGTGGRETQYF. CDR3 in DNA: TGTGCCAGCAGCACCGGGACAGGGGGCCGGGAGACCCAGTACTTC.

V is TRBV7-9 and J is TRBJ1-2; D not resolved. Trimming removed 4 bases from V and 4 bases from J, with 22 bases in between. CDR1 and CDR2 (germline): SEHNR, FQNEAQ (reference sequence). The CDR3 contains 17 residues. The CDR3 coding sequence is TGTGCCAGCAGCTCAAGTAACCGAAGGTGGCAGTCCTATGGCTACACCTTC. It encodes CASSSSNRRWQSYGYTF.

CDR3 amino acids: CASSRTDYNEKLFF. As DNA, the CDR3 is TGTGCCAGCAGCCGGACAGACTATAATGAAAAACTGTTTTTT. This chain joins TRBV5-8 and TRBJ1-4; D might be TRBD1 (6 bases). Trimming removed 4 bases from V and 4 bases from J, with 11 bases in between. The CDR3 is made up of 14 amino acids. Germline CDR1 SGHTS, CDR2 YDEGEE.

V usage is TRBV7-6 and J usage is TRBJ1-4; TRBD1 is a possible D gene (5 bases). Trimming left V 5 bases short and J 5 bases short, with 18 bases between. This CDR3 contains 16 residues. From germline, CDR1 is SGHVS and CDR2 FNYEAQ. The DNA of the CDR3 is TGTGCCAGCAGCCAAGGACCGGGACGGACGAATGAAAAACTGTTTTTT. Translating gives CASSQGPGRTNEKLFF.

In nucleotides, the CDR3 is TGTGCCAGCCGCCCGTGGCAACTCACAGATACGCAGTATTTT. It codes for CASRPWQLTDTQYF. This chain uses TRBV11-2 with TRBJ2-3; no clear D. Germline V CDR1 and CDR2: SGHAT, FQNNGV. The V and J ends lost 8 bases and 2 bases respectively, with 14 bases between them. The CDR3 consists of 14 residues. The full variable domain, completed using reference TRBV11-2 and TRBJ2-3, is EAGVAQSPRYKIIEKRQSVAFWCNPISGHATLYWYQQILGQGPKLLIQFQNNGVVDDSQLPKDRFSAERLKGVDSTLKIQPAKLEDSAVYLCASRPWQLTDTQYFGPGTRLTVL.

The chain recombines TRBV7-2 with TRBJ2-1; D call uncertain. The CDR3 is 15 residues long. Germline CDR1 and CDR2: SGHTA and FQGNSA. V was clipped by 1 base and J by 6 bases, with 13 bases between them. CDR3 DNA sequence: TGTGCCAGCAGCTTAGGGCGTGCGACGGGCAATGAGCAGTTCTTC. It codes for CASSLGRATGNEQFF.

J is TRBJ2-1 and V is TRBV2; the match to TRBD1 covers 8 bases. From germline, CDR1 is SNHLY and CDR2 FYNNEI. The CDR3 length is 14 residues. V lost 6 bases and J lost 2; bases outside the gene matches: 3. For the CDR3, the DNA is TGTGCCAGCAGGACAGGGGTTCCCTACAATGAGCAGTTCTTC. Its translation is CASRTGVPYNEQFF. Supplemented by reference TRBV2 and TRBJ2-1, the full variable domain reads EPEVTQTPSHQVTQMGQEVILRCVPISNHLYFYWYRQILGQKVEFLVSFYNNEISEKSEIFDDQFSVERPDGSNFTLKIRSTKLEDSAMYFCASRTGVPYNEQFFGPGTRLTVL.

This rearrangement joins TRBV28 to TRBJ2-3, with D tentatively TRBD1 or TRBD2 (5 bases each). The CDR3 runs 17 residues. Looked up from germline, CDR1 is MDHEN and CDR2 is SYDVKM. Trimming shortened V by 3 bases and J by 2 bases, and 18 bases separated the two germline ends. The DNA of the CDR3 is TGTGCCAGCAGTTTTAGAGAGGGCATGGGGCCCACAGATACGCAGTATTTT. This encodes CASSFREGMGPTDTQYF.

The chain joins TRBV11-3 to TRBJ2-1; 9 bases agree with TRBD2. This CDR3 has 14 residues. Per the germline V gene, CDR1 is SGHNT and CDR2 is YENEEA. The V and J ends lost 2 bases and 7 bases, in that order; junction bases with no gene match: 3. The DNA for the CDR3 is TGTGCCAGCAGCTTACTAGCGGGACGGAATGAGCAGTTCTTC. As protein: CASSLLAGRNEQFF.

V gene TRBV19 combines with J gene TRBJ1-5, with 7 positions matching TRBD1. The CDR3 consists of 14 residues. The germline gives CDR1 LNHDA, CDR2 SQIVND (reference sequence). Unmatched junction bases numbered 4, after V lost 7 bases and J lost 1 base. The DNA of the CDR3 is TGTGCCAGTACCCACAGGGGCAGCAATCAGCCCCAGCATTTT. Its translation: CASTHRGSNQPQHF.

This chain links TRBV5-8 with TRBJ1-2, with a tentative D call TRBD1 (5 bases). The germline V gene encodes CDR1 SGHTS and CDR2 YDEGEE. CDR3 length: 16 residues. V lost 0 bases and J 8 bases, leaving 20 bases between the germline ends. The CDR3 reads CASSLVGEGPRNGYTF. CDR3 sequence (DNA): TGTGCCAGCAGCTTGGTCGGTGAGGGACCGAGGAACGGCTACACCTTC.

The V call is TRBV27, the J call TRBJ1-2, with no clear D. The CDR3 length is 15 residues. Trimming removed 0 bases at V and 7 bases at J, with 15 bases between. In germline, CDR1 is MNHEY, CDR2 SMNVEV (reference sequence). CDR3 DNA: TGTGCCAGCAGTTTATCGTTCCCAGCCCCAGGTGGCTACACCTTC. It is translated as CASSLSFPAPGGYTF.

The CDR3 sequence is CASSLTSYVFMNTEAFF. The CDR3, as DNA: TGTGCCAGCAGCTTAACCTCCTACGTGTTCATGAACACTGAAGCTTTCTTT. J is TRBJ1-1 and V is TRBV7-9, with unresolved D. The germline CDR1 and CDR2 sequences are SEHNR and FQNEAQ (reference sequence). CDR3 size: 17 residues. V was trimmed by 2 bases and J by 0 bases, leaving 16 bases between them.

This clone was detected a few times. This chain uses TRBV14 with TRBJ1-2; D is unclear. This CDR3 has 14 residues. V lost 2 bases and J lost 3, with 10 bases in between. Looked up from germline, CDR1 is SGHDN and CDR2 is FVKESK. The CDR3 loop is CASSQLDGYYGYTF. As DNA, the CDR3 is TGTGCCAGCAGCCAATTGGACGGATACTATGGCTACACCTTC.

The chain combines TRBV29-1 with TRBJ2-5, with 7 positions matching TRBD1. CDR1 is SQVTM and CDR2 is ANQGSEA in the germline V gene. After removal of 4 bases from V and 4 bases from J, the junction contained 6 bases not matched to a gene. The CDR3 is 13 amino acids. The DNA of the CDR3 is TGCAGCGTTGGACAGGGCGTTTCAGAGACCCAGTACTTC. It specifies CSVGQGVSETQYF.

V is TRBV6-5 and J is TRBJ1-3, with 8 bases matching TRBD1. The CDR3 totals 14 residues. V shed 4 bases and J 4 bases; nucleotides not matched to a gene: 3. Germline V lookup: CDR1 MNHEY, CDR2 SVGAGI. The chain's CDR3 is CASSFRTGGNTIYF. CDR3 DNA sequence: TGTGCCAGCAGTTTCAGGACAGGGGGAAACACCATATATTTT.

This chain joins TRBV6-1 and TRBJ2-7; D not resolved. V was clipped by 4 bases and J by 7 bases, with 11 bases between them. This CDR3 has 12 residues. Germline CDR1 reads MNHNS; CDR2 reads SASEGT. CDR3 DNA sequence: TGTGCCAGCAGTGCCCTTATGGGGGAGCAGTACTTC. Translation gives CASSALMGEQYF.